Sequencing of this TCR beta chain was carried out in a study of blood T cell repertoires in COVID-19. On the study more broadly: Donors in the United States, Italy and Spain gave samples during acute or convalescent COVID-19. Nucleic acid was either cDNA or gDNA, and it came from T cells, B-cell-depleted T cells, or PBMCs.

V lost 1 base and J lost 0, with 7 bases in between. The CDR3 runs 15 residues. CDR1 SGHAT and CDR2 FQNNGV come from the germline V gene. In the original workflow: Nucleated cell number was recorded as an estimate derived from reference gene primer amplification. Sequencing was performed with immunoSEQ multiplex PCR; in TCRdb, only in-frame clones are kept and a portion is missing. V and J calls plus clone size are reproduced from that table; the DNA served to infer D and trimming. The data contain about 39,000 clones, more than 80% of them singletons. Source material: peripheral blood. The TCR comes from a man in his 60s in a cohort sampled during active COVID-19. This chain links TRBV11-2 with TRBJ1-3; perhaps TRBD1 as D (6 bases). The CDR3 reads CASSLVTGSGNTIYF. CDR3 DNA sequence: TGTGCCAGCAGCTTAGTGACAGGCTCTGGAAACACCATATATTTT. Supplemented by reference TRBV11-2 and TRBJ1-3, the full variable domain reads EAGVAQSPRYKIIEKRQSVAFWCNPISGHATLYWYQQILGQGPKLLIQFQNNGVVDDSQLPKDRFSAERLKGVDSTLKIQPAKLEDSAVYLCASSLVTGSGNTIYFGEGSWLTVV.